Listed below are T cell receptor beta chains from one sample, sequenced in a study of Ad26.COV2.S vaccination and SARS-CoV-2 variants. Assay used: immunoSEQ multiplex PCR; TCRdb lists only in-frame clones, some missing. The table shows 300,000 to 350,000 clones, with about 87% occurring only once. The source was peripheral blood, collected in a trial of Ad26.COV2.S vaccine versus placebo. These receptors all come from a person aged 18-65 years who received the Ad26.COV2.S COVID-19 vaccine or a placebo. The CDR3 runs from the conserved cysteine through the conserved F or W. D genes are given only for firm matches. Expanded clones are given a class, and other clones once, few, many or no size at all.

J gene: TRBJ1-5; D gene: -; CDR3 length: 15; V gene: TRBV6-2/TRBV6-3; clone size: -; CDR3 DNA: TGTGCCAGCAGTTACTCGACGGGGGGCCCGCAGCCCCAGCATTTT; CDR3 protein: CASSYSTGGPQPQHF
J gene: TRBJ1-1; D gene: -; CDR3 length: 13; V gene: TRBV27; clone size: -; CDR3 DNA: TGTGCCAGCAGTCTTAGGGGGTGGCGAGAAGCTTTCTTT; CDR3 protein: CASSLRGWREAFF
J gene: TRBJ2-7; D gene: -; CDR3 length: 16; V gene: TRBV6-2/TRBV6-3; clone size: -; CDR3 DNA: TGTGCCAGCAGTTACTCCTCAAGGGCCCCCAGCTACGAGCAGTACTTC; CDR3 protein: CASSYSSRAPSYEQYF
J gene: TRBJ2-1; D gene: -; CDR3 length: 13; V gene: TRBV3-1/TRBV3-2; clone size: -; CDR3 DNA: TGTGCCAGCAGCCAAGGGTGGGCAAATGAGCAGTTCTTC; CDR3 protein: CASSQGWANEQFF
J gene: TRBJ1-4; D gene: -; CDR3 length: 17; V gene: TRBV28; clone size: -; CDR3 DNA: TGTGCCAGCCTTCCATTAGTTCGGACCCATCAAGGGGAAAAACTGTTTTTT; CDR3 protein: CASLPLVRTHQGEKLFF
J gene: TRBJ1-5; D gene: -; CDR3 length: 13; V gene: TRBV19; clone size: few; CDR3 DNA: TGTGCCAGTAGGGATCAGGGTGATCAGCCCCAGCATTTT; CDR3 protein: CASRDQGDQPQHF
J gene: TRBJ1-6; D gene: -; CDR3 length: 14; V gene: TRBV7-3; clone size: -; CDR3 DNA: TGTGCCAGCAGCTCTGGACAGATTAATTCACCCCTCCACTTT; CDR3 protein: CASSSGQINSPLHF
J gene: TRBJ1-1; D gene: -; CDR3 length: 16; V gene: TRBV3-1/TRBV3-2; clone size: -; CDR3 DNA: TGTGCCAGCAGCCAAGAGTCCCTTCAAGGGGACACTGAAGCTTTCTTT; CDR3 protein: CASSQESLQGDTEAFF
J gene: TRBJ2-7; D gene: -; CDR3 length: 14; V gene: TRBV28; clone size: -; CDR3 DNA: TGTGCCACGACTCGGGCTAGCGTCACCTACGAGCAGTACTTC; CDR3 protein: CATTRASVTYEQYF
J gene: TRBJ1-3; D gene: -; CDR3 length: 14; V gene: TRBV6-6; clone size: -; CDR3 DNA: TGTGCCAGCAGTTACCAGGGTTCTGGAAACACCATATATTTT; CDR3 protein: CASSYQGSGNTIYF
J gene: TRBJ2-1; D gene: TRBD2; CDR3 length: 16; V gene: TRBV4-1; clone size: -; CDR3 DNA: TGCGCCAGCAGCCAAGATCACGGCGGGGGGCCTGGGCATCGTTTCTTC; CDR3 protein: CASSQDHGGGPGHRFF
J gene: TRBJ2-2; D gene: -; CDR3 length: 16; V gene: TRBV7-2; clone size: -; CDR3 DNA: TGTGCCAGCAGCTTAATAGGGACCGCGAACACCGGGGAGCTGTTTTTT; CDR3 protein: CASSLIGTANTGELFF
J gene: TRBJ2-7; D gene: -; CDR3 length: 13; V gene: TRBV27; clone size: -; CDR3 DNA: TGTGCCAGCAGTTTTCGGGGATCCTACGAGCAGTACTTC; CDR3 protein: CASSFRGSYEQYF
J gene: TRBJ2-5; D gene: -; CDR3 length: 14; V gene: TRBV9; clone size: once; CDR3 DNA: TGTGCCAGCAGCTCCCACGGGACTGAGGAGACCCAGTACTTC; CDR3 protein: CASSSHGTEETQYF
J gene: TRBJ1-1; D gene: -; CDR3 length: 12; V gene: TRBV7-8; clone size: -; CDR3 DNA: TGTGCCAGCAGCCCAGAAATAAATAAAGCTTTCTTT; CDR3 protein: CASSPEINKAFF
J gene: TRBJ2-3; D gene: -; CDR3 length: 14; V gene: TRBV29-1; clone size: once; CDR3 DNA: TGCAGCGGGAGGAGGGGGATCGGTACAGATACGCAGTATTTT; CDR3 protein: CSGRRGIGTDTQYF
J gene: TRBJ1-5; D gene: -; CDR3 length: 14; V gene: TRBV6-1; clone size: -; CDR3 DNA: TGTGCCAGCAGTGAAGCCACAGCTGGTCAGCCCCAGCATTTT; CDR3 protein: CASSEATAGQPQHF
J gene: TRBJ2-2; D gene: -; CDR3 length: 16; V gene: TRBV5-4; clone size: once; CDR3 DNA: TGTGCCAGCAGCTTGGCTGGGGCGGTGAACACCGGGGAGCTGTTTTTT; CDR3 protein: CASSLAGAVNTGELFF
J gene: TRBJ1-5; D gene: -; CDR3 length: 14; V gene: TRBV9; clone size: -; CDR3 DNA: TGTGCCAGCAGCGTAGAGGACACCCATCAGCCCCAGCATTTT; CDR3 protein: CASSVEDTHQPQHF
J gene: TRBJ2-7; D gene: -; CDR3 length: 12; V gene: TRBV7-8; clone size: -; CDR3 DNA: TGTGCCAGCAGCTTATCAGCTACCGGGCAGTACTTC; CDR3 protein: CASSLSATGQYF
J gene: TRBJ2-7; D gene: TRBD1; CDR3 length: 16; V gene: TRBV19; clone size: once; CDR3 DNA: TGTGCCAGTAGTTATCTAGGGACAGACGGCACCTACGAGCAGTACTTC; CDR3 protein: CASSYLGTDGTYEQYF
J gene: TRBJ2-4; D gene: -; CDR3 length: 15; V gene: TRBV7-2; clone size: -; CDR3 DNA: TGTGCCAGCAGCCGCAGTGGAGGCAACCAAAACATTCAGTACTTC; CDR3 protein: CASSRSGGNQNIQYF
J gene: TRBJ2-7; D gene: -; CDR3 length: 13; V gene: TRBV12-3/TRBV12-4; clone size: -; CDR3 DNA: TGTGCCAGCAGTTTTTCTGGGACCTACGAGCAGTACTTC; CDR3 protein: CASSFSGTYEQYF
J gene: TRBJ2-7; D gene: TRBD2; CDR3 length: 14; V gene: TRBV7-3; clone size: -; CDR3 DNA: TGTGCCGGCGAAGGACTAGCGGCGTCCTACGAGCAGTACTTC; CDR3 protein: CAGEGLAASYEQYF
J gene: TRBJ1-2; D gene: -; CDR3 length: 15; V gene: TRBV5-1; clone size: -; CDR3 DNA: TGCGCCAGCAGCCTGGATGGCGGGGGGCTGAGGGGCTACACCTTC; CDR3 protein: CASSLDGGGLRGYTF
J gene: TRBJ1-1; D gene: -; CDR3 length: 15; V gene: TRBV4-3; clone size: -; CDR3 DNA: TGCGCCAGCAGCCAAGGCTCTTGGGATGTAACTGAAGCTTTCTTT; CDR3 protein: CASSQGSWDVTEAFF
J gene: TRBJ2-7; D gene: TRBD2; CDR3 length: 15; V gene: TRBV27; clone size: -; CDR3 DNA: TGTGCCAGCAGTCTAGCGGGAGACCCCTACGGCGAGCAGTACTTC; CDR3 protein: CASSLAGDPYGEQYF
J gene: TRBJ2-3; D gene: -; CDR3 length: 17; V gene: TRBV6-2/TRBV6-3; clone size: -; CDR3 DNA: TGTGCCAGCAGCACGGGTGTCCTAGCCGACTCCACAGATACGCAGTATTTT; CDR3 protein: CASSTGVLADSTDTQYF
J gene: TRBJ1-1; D gene: -; CDR3 length: 13; V gene: TRBV5-1; clone size: once; CDR3 DNA: TGCGCCAGCTCTGACACCAGGAACACTGAAGCTTTCTTT; CDR3 protein: CASSDTRNTEAFF
J gene: TRBJ2-7; D gene: -; CDR3 length: 15; V gene: TRBV14; clone size: -; CDR3 DNA: TGTGCCAGCAGCCAGCATGGGGACGTCTCCTACGAGCAGTACTTC; CDR3 protein: CASSQHGDVSYEQYF
J gene: TRBJ2-7; D gene: -; CDR3 length: 13; V gene: TRBV11-3; clone size: -; CDR3 DNA: TGTGCCAGCAGCTTAGGCAGGTTCCACGAGCAGTACTTC; CDR3 protein: CASSLGRFHEQYF
J gene: TRBJ1-1; D gene: -; CDR3 length: 12; V gene: TRBV29-1; clone size: -; CDR3 DNA: TGCAGCGTCCAAGAGCGGTACACTGAAGCTTTCTTT; CDR3 protein: CSVQERYTEAFF
J gene: TRBJ1-2; D gene: TRBD1; CDR3 length: 16; V gene: TRBV19; clone size: -; CDR3 DNA: TGTGCCAGTAGTATCGACAGGGGGCGAGAGAACTATGGCTACACCTTC; CDR3 protein: CASSIDRGRENYGYTF
J gene: TRBJ2-3; D gene: -; CDR3 length: 14; V gene: TRBV15; clone size: -; CDR3 DNA: TGTGCCACCAGCAGAGATCCGGGGATCAATACGCAGTATTTT; CDR3 protein: CATSRDPGINTQYF
J gene: TRBJ2-2; D gene: TRBD1; CDR3 length: 15; V gene: TRBV6-4; clone size: -; CDR3 DNA: TGTGCCAGCAGCCCCGACAGGGCGAACACCGGGGAGCTGTTTTTT; CDR3 protein: CASSPDRANTGELFF
J gene: TRBJ2-1; D gene: TRBD2; CDR3 length: 20; V gene: TRBV4-1; clone size: -; CDR3 DNA: TGCGCCAGCAGCCCCATCGGTTTTCCCGTTAGACAGGCCGGGGGGGATGAGCAGTTCTTC; CDR3 protein: CASSPIGFPVRQAGGDEQFF
J gene: TRBJ2-2; D gene: -; CDR3 length: 12; V gene: TRBV12-3/TRBV12-4; clone size: -; CDR3 DNA: TGTGCCAGCAGTCGACGGGACAGGGAGCTGTTTTTT; CDR3 protein: CASSRRDRELFF
J gene: TRBJ1-1; D gene: -; CDR3 length: 12; V gene: TRBV6-2/TRBV6-3; clone size: once; CDR3 DNA: TGTGCCAGCAGTTTACCTCCAGACGAAGCTTTCTTT; CDR3 protein: CASSLPPDEAFF
J gene: TRBJ2-6; D gene: TRBD2; CDR3 length: 20; V gene: TRBV5-1; clone size: once; CDR3 DNA: TGCGCCAGCAGCCTAACCGGACTAGCGGGAGTAGTGGCTGGGGCCAACGTCCTGACTTTC; CDR3 protein: CASSLTGLAGVVAGANVLTF
J gene: TRBJ1-3; D gene: TRBD1; CDR3 length: 16; V gene: TRBV2; clone size: -; CDR3 DNA: TGTGCCAGCAGTAAGGGACAGTTGAGCTCTGGAAACACCATATATTTT; CDR3 protein: CASSKGQLSSGNTIYF
J gene: TRBJ1-5; D gene: TRBD1; CDR3 length: 14; V gene: TRBV6-2/TRBV6-3; clone size: medium-sized; CDR3 DNA: TGTGCCAGCAGCCCGACAGGGGTCCATCAGCCCCAGCATTTT; CDR3 protein: CASSPTGVHQPQHF
J gene: TRBJ1-4; D gene: TRBD1; CDR3 length: 11; V gene: TRBV30; clone size: few; CDR3 DNA: TGTGCCTGGGACAGGGCTGAAAAACTGTTTTTT; CDR3 protein: CAWDRAEKLFF
J gene: TRBJ2-3; D gene: -; CDR3 length: 16; V gene: TRBV7-3; clone size: -; CDR3 DNA: TGTGCCAGCAGCTACCCTACGACCCACGGGAAGGATACGCAGTATTTT; CDR3 protein: CASSYPTTHGKDTQYF
J gene: TRBJ1-1; D gene: TRBD1; CDR3 length: 14; V gene: TRBV25-1; clone size: -; CDR3 DNA: TGTGCCAGCAGGGAAACAGGGGCCAACACTGAAGCTTTCTTT; CDR3 protein: CASRETGANTEAFF
J gene: TRBJ1-5; D gene: -; CDR3 length: 16; V gene: TRBV7-2; clone size: once; CDR3 DNA: TGTGCCAGCAGCTTAGTAGCCAGTATAGGCAATCAGCCCCAGCATTTT; CDR3 protein: CASSLVASIGNQPQHF
J gene: TRBJ2-3; D gene: -; CDR3 length: 18; V gene: TRBV4-1; clone size: -; CDR3 DNA: TGCGCCAGCAGCCAAGAACGCCGGGGCCGTCCTAGCACAGATACGCAGTATTTT; CDR3 protein: CASSQERRGRPSTDTQYF
J gene: TRBJ1-3; D gene: TRBD1; CDR3 length: 14; V gene: TRBV19; clone size: -; CDR3 DNA: TGTGCCAGTAGTGACACAGGGGCTTCGAACACCATATATTTT; CDR3 protein: CASSDTGASNTIYF
J gene: TRBJ2-2; D gene: -; CDR3 length: 17; V gene: TRBV6-4; clone size: -; CDR3 DNA: TGTGCCAGCAGTGTGGTTGGAGTGGGGGCGAACACCGGGGAGCTGTTTTTT; CDR3 protein: CASSVVGVGANTGELFF
J gene: TRBJ1-2; D gene: -; CDR3 length: 15; V gene: TRBV7-8; clone size: -; CDR3 DNA: TGTGCCAGCAGCTTAAGAGGGCAGAACGTTTATGGCTACACCTTC; CDR3 protein: CASSLRGQNVYGYTF
J gene: TRBJ1-1; D gene: -; CDR3 length: 16; V gene: TRBV5-1; clone size: -; CDR3 DNA: TGCGCCAGCAGCTTGCCGGAGGGGGGCATTAACACTGAAGCTTTCTTT; CDR3 protein: CASSLPEGGINTEAFF
J gene: TRBJ2-2; D gene: -; CDR3 length: 17; V gene: TRBV27; clone size: -; CDR3 DNA: TGTGCCAGCAGTTTATTGCAGGGCTCCCGCCCGACCGGGGAGCTGTTTTTT; CDR3 protein: CASSLLQGSRPTGELFF
J gene: TRBJ2-2; D gene: -; CDR3 length: 12; V gene: TRBV28; clone size: -; CDR3 DNA: TGTGTTACAGCGGTGAACACCGGGGAGCTGTTTTTT; CDR3 protein: CVTAVNTGELFF
J gene: TRBJ1-1; D gene: -; CDR3 length: 14; V gene: TRBV5-1; clone size: -; CDR3 DNA: TGCGCCAGCAGCCAAGAGTCACTAAACACTGAAGCTTTCTTT; CDR3 protein: CASSQESLNTEAFF
J gene: TRBJ1-1; D gene: -; CDR3 length: 14; V gene: TRBV7-2; clone size: -; CDR3 DNA: TGTGCCAGCAGCCCTAGGAGGCAGAACACTGAAGCTTTCTTT; CDR3 protein: CASSPRRQNTEAFF
J gene: TRBJ1-4; D gene: -; CDR3 length: 14; V gene: TRBV3-1/TRBV3-2; clone size: -; CDR3 DNA: TGTGCCAGCAGCCCAGGGAGGGGGACTGAAAAACTGTTTTTT; CDR3 protein: CASSPGRGTEKLFF
J gene: TRBJ2-1; D gene: TRBD1; CDR3 length: 15; V gene: TRBV4-1; clone size: -; CDR3 DNA: TGCGCCAGCAGCCAAGTGACAGGGAGTTACAATGAGCAGTTCTTC; CDR3 protein: CASSQVTGSYNEQFF
J gene: TRBJ1-2; D gene: TRBD1; CDR3 length: 14; V gene: TRBV6-5; clone size: -; CDR3 DNA: TGTGCCAGCAGCAGGACACAGGGGCCCTATGGCTACACCTTC; CDR3 protein: CASSRTQGPYGYTF
J gene: TRBJ2-7; D gene: -; CDR3 length: 14; V gene: TRBV27; clone size: -; CDR3 DNA: TGTGCCAGCAGCCTGACTAGAATAGCCTACGAGCAGTACTTC; CDR3 protein: CASSLTRIAYEQYF
J gene: TRBJ2-1; D gene: -; CDR3 length: 15; V gene: TRBV19; clone size: -; CDR3 DNA: TGTGCCACCAGCCGGGACGGCAATTCCTACAATGAGCAGTTCTTC; CDR3 protein: CATSRDGNSYNEQFF
J gene: TRBJ2-7; D gene: -; CDR3 length: 14; V gene: TRBV29-1; clone size: -; CDR3 DNA: TGCAGCGTTGAATTTGAGGGGGAGTTGAGGGAGCAGTACTTC; CDR3 protein: CSVEFEGELREQYF